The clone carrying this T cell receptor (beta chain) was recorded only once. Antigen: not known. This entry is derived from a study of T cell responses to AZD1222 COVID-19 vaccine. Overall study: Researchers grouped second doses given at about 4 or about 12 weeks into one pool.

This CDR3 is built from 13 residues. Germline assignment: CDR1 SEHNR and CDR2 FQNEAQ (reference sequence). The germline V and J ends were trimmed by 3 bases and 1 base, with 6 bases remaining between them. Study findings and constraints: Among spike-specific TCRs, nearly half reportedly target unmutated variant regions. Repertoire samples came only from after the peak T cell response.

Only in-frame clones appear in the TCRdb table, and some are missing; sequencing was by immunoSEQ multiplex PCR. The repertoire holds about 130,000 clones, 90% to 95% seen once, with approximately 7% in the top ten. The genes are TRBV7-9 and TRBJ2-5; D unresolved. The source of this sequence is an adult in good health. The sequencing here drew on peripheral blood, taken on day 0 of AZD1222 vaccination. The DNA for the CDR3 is TGTGCCAGCAGCTTTGGGATCCAAGAGACCCAGTACTTC. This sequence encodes CASSFGIQETQYF.